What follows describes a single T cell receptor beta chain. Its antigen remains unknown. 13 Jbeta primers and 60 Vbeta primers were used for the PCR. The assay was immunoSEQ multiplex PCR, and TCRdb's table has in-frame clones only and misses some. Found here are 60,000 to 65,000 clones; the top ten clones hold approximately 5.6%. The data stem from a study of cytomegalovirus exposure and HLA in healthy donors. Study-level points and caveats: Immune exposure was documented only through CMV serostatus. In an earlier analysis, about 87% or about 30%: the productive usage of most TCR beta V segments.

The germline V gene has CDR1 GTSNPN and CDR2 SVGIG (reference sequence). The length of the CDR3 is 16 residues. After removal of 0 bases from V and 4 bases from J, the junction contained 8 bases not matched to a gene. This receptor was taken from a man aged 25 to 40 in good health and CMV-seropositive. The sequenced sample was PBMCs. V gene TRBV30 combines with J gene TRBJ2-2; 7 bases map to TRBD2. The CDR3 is CAWSVLSGGSTGELFF. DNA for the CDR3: TGTGCCTGGAGTGTACTTTCGGGGGGTAGCACCGGGGAGCTGTTTTTT.